The 21 T cell receptor beta chains below come from one sample, sequenced in a study of patients and donors after allogeneic stem cell transplantation. TCRdb used MiXCR to reprocess the RT-PCR reads, holding one entry per CDR3 protein. The sample holds fewer than 500,000 distinct CDR3 sequences, roughly 17% seen once. Sequencing was done on a sample of blood, either unsorted or a sorted T cell fraction (not recorded which). Receptors were obtained from a human donor who was either an allogeneic HSCT recipient or a stem cell or donor lymphocyte infusion donor (not recorded which). It is not recorded whose cells these are; they may come from a transplant donor.

The chain carries TRBV28 and TRBJ2-7; 9 positions match TRBD2. Germline V gene lookup returns CDR1 MDHEN and CDR2 SYDVKM. The J segment lost 1 base and the V segment lost 6 bases, leaving 7 bases of the junction unmatched. This CDR3 is 15 amino acids long. The CDR3 nucleotides are TGTGCCAGCAGCCCAGTAGCGGGAGCGTCCTACGAGCAGTACTTC. Translating gives CASSPVAGASYEQYF.

This clonotype appeared many times. The V and J genes are TRBV9 and TRBJ2-1; 9 bases are a match to TRBD2. V dropped 0 bases and J dropped 0; count of bases not matched to a gene: 10. The germline V gene has CDR1 SGDLS and CDR2 YYNGEE. This CDR3 has 19 residues. CDR3 region: CASSVDGLAGKSSYNEQFF. The CDR3, as DNA: TGTGCCAGCAGCGTAGATGGGCTAGCGGGAAAGAGCTCCTACAATGAGCAGTTCTTC.

This sequence joins TRBV12-3 or TRBV12-4 and TRBJ2-7, with 7 bases lining up with TRBD2. The length of the CDR3 is 15 residues. Trimming cost V 6 bases and J 2 bases; bases outside gene matches: 10. The DNA for the CDR3 is TGTGCCAGCAGGTTCGCGGGGGACGTAACCTACGAGCAGTACTTC. Residues: CASRFAGDVTYEQYF.

This rearrangement joins TRBV9 to TRBJ2-5, with D possibly matching TRBD2 (5 bases). Between the trimmed V and J ends, which lost 0 bases and 0 bases, there was a span of 6 bases. The CDR3 totals 14 residues. Per the germline V gene, CDR1 is SGDLS and CDR2 is YYNGEE. CDR3 protein: CASSVDGNQETQYF. The CDR3 region has the DNA TGTGCCAGCAGCGTAGACGGGAACCAAGAGACCCAGTACTTC.

This clonotype was detected only a few times. The rearrangement uses TRBV29-1 and TRBJ1-1, with TRBD1 matching over 7 bases. CDR1 is SQVTM, CDR2 ANQGSEA, per germline. The CDR3 covers 12 residues. After removal of 1 base from V and 8 bases from J, the junction contained 4 bases not matched to a gene. The CDR3 here is CSVEVAGGEAFF. In DNA, the CDR3 is TGCAGCGTTGAAGTGGCAGGGGGGGAAGCTTTCTTT.

This clonotype was counted a few times. This CDR3 is CASSADPNSNYEQYF. The CDR3 nucleotides are TGTGCCAGCAGCGCCGATCCAAACTCTAACTACGAGCAGTACTTC. The chain recombines TRBV9 with TRBJ2-7; no clear D gene. Germline values: CDR1 SGDLS, CDR2 YYNGEE. The CDR3 is made up of 15 amino acids. The V end lost 3 bases, the J end lost 3 bases, and 16 bases lay between the germline ends.

V usage is TRBV12-3 or TRBV12-4 and J usage is TRBJ1-6; D is perhaps TRBD1 (6 bases). CDR3 length: 14 amino acids. Deletions cut 6 bases from V and 9 bases from J, with 15 bases between. CDR3 nucleotide sequence: TGTGCCAGCAGCCAGTCAGGGGTTGGTTCACCCCTCCACTTT. Translation gives CASSQSGVGSPLHF.

The chain uses TRBV7-9 and TRBJ1-1; D unclear. Trimming cost V 5 bases and J 2 bases, with 6 bases left between them. The CDR3 runs 12 residues. CDR1 is SEHNR and CDR2 is FQNEAQ in the germline V gene (reference sequence). Here the CDR3 DNA reads TGTGCCAGCAGCGGGAGTAACACTGAAGCTTTCTTT. Translating it yields CASSGSNTEAFF.

CDR3 region: CASSFEGTQETQYF. CDR3 coding DNA: TGTGCCAGCAGCTTCGAGGGAACCCAAGAGACCCAGTACTTC. The chain employs TRBV9 and TRBJ2-5; the D gene is possibly TRBD2 (5 bases). The CDR3 sequence is 14 residues long. The V end lost 4 bases, the J end lost 1 base, and 11 bases lay between the germline ends. Germline loops: CDR1 SGDLS, CDR2 YYNGEE.

The chain employs TRBV5-5 and TRBJ1-1; D call uncertain. The germline V gene has CDR1 SGHKS and CDR2 YYEKEE (reference sequence). The CDR3 length is 13 residues. The ends were cut back, 5 bases at V and 1 base at J, with 9 bases in the middle. This chain's CDR3 is CASSIQSNTEAFF. The CDR3, as DNA: TGTGCCAGCAGTATTCAGTCGAACACTGAAGCTTTCTTT.

The rearrangement links TRBV30 to TRBJ2-1; D assignment may be TRBD1 or TRBD2 (5 bases each). Germline values: CDR1 GTSNPN, CDR2 SVGIG (reference sequence). The ends were cut back, 7 bases at V and 7 bases at J, with 14 bases in the middle. The CDR3 consists of 12 residues. CDR3 protein: CAYDPGPNEQFF. In DNA form, the CDR3 reads TGTGCCTATGACCCGGGACCAAATGAGCAGTTCTTC.

This clonotype turned up a few times. The chain couples TRBV30 to TRBJ2-7, with no clear D. This CDR3 is 14 amino acids long. V lost 4 bases and J lost 2, with 15 bases in between. Per germline, CDR1 GTSNPN and CDR2 SVGIG (reference sequence). CDR3 loop: CAWMLRGRAYEQYF. The CDR3 bases are TGTGCCTGGATGCTACGTGGCAGAGCCTACGAGCAGTACTTC.

This clonotype was counted between two and nine times. J is TRBJ1-4 and V is TRBV4-2; 8 nucleotides match TRBD1. This CDR3 is 15 amino acids long. The germline CDR1 and CDR2 sequences are LGHNA and YNFKEQ. Losses at the gene ends were 1 base for V and 7 bases for J; bases not matched to a gene: 5. CDR3 in DNA: TGTGCCAGCAGCCAAGGACAGGGGCAGGGTGAAAAACTGTTTTTT. It codes for CASSQGQGQGEKLFF.

The rearrangement uses TRBV29-1 and TRBJ1-1; D gene ambiguous. The CDR3 extends over 11 amino acids. From germline, CDR1 is SQVTM and CDR2 ANQGSEA. V was trimmed by 5 bases and J by 7 bases, leaving 11 bases between them. CDR3 protein: CSVSRWGEAFF. The DNA for the CDR3 is TGCAGCGTTTCCCGCTGGGGTGAAGCTTTCTTT.

In its sample, this clonotype was seen a few times. This chain links TRBV2 with TRBJ2-7; no firm D call. The length of the CDR3 is 13 residues. The germline V gene encodes CDR1 SNHLY and CDR2 FYNNEI. The V end lost 7 bases, the J end lost 0 bases, and 10 bases lay between the germline ends. In DNA form, the CDR3 reads TGTGCCAGCAACAGTGGGGTCTCCTACGAGCAGTACTTC. Translated, it gives CASNSGVSYEQYF.

This chain links TRBV27 with TRBJ2-7; D remains ambiguous. CDR3 length: 13 amino acids. The V end lost 5 bases, the J end lost 0 bases, and 8 bases lay between the germline ends. CDR1 and CDR2 (germline): MNHEY, SMNVEV (reference sequence). CDR3 nucleotide sequence: TGTGCCAGCAGTCCGGGTTACTCCTACGAGCAGTACTTC. Its translation: CASSPGYSYEQYF.

Only one count was recorded for this clonotype. The rearrangement joins TRBV4-1 to TRBJ1-5; 8 nucleotides align to TRBD1. The CDR3 loop spans 16 amino acids. The ends lost 1 base at V and 6 bases at J; junction bases unmatched: 8. Germline V gene sequence: CDR1 MGHRA, CDR2 YSYEKL. This CDR3 is CASSQVRGRPGQPQHF. Here the CDR3 DNA reads TGCGCCAGCAGCCAAGTCAGGGGGCGGCCAGGTCAGCCCCAGCATTTT.

This clonotype was counted many times. The chain carries TRBV7-9 and TRBJ2-3, with D possibly being TRBD2 (6 bases). V was clipped by 1 base and J by 5 bases, with 13 bases between them. The CDR3 sequence is 15 residues long. The germline gives CDR1 SEHNR, CDR2 FQNEAQ (reference sequence). The CDR3 DNA reads as TGTGCCAGCAGCTTAGGGCCGGGAGCAGGAGATACGCAGTATTTT. This gives the protein CASSLGPGAGDTQYF.

This clonotype was observed a few times. The gene calls are TRBV24-1 and TRBJ1-4; no clear D. Germline V gene lookup returns CDR1 KGHDR and CDR2 SFDVKD. CDR3 length: 15 residues. V was shortened by 5 bases and J by 4 bases, with 13 bases between the two germline ends. This chain's CDR3 is CATSARTDRNEKLFF. CDR3 nucleotides: TGTGCCACCAGTGCCCGGACCGACCGTAATGAAAAACTGTTTTTT.

This clonotype appeared a few times. The V gene is TRBV24-1, the J gene TRBJ1-4, with 8 nucleotides matching TRBD1. The CDR3 has 16 residues. The V gene end was trimmed by 3 bases and the J gene end by 5 bases; junction bases not matched to a gene: 7. Germline V gene sequence: CDR1 KGHDR, CDR2 SFDVKD. The CDR3 sequence is CATSDPGQGSNEKLFF. The CDR3 region has the DNA TGTGCCACCAGTGATCCCGGACAGGGCTCAAATGAAAAACTGTTTTTT.

The sample holds many counts of this clonotype. The rearrangement joins TRBV12-3 or TRBV12-4 to TRBJ2-3, with 9 bases that match TRBD2. The V gene end was trimmed by 2 bases and the J gene end by 6 bases; junction bases not matched to a gene: 3. There are 14 residues in the CDR3. The CDR3 reads CASSLWREGDTQYF. The CDR3 DNA reads TGTGCCAGCAGTTTATGGCGGGAGGGGGATACGCAGTATTTT.